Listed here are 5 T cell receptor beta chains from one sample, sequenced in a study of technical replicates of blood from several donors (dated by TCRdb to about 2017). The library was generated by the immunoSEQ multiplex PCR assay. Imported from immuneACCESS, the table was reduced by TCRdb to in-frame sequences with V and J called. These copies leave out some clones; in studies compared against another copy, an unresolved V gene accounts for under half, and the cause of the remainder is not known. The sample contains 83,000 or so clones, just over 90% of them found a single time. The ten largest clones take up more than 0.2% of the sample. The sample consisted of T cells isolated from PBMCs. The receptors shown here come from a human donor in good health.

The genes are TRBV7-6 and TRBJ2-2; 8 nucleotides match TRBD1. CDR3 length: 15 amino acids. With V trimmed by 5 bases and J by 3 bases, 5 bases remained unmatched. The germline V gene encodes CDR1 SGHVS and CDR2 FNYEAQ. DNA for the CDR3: TGTGCCAGCAGCAGGACAGGGTGGGACACCGGGGAGCTGTTTTTT. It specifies CASSRTGWDTGELFF.

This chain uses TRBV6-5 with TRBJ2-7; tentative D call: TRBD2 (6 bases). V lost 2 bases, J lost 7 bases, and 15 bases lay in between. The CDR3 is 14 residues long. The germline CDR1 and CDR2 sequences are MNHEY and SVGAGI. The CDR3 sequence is CASSYNSGGREQYF. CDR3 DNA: TGTGCCAGCAGTTACAACTCCGGGGGACGAGAGCAGTACTTC.

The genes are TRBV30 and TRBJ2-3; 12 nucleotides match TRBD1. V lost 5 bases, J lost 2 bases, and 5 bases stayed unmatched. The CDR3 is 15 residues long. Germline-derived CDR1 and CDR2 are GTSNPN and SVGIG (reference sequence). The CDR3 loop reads CAWSGTGGFTDTQYF. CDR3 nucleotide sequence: TGTGCCTGGTCCGGGACAGGGGGCTTCACAGATACGCAGTATTTT.

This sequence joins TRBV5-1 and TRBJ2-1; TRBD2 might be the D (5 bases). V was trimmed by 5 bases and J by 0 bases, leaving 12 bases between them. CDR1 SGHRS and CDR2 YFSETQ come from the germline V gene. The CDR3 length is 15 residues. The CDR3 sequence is CASRTTGVSYNEQFF. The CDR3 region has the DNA TGCGCCAGCAGGACGACCGGGGTCTCCTACAATGAGCAGTTCTTC.

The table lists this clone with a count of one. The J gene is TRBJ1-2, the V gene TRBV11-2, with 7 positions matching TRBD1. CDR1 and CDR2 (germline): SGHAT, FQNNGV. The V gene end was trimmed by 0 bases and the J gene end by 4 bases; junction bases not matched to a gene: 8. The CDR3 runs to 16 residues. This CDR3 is CASSLDRVGGTYGYTF. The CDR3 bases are TGTGCCAGCAGCTTAGATAGGGTAGGGGGCACCTATGGCTACACCTTC.